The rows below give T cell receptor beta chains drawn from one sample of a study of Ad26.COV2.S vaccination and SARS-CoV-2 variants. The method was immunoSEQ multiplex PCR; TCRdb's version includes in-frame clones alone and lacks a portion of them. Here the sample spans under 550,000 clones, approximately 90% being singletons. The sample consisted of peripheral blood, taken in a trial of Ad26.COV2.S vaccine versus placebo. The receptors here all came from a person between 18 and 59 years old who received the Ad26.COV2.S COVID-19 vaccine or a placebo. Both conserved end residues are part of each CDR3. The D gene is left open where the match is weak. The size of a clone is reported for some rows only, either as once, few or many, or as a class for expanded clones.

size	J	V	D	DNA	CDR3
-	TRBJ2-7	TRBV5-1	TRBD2	TGCGCCAGCAGCTACCTAGAGGGACTAGCGGGCTCCTACGAGCAGTACTTC	CASSYLEGLAGSYEQYF
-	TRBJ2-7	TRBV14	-	TGTGCCAGCAGCCAAGATATGGGTAACGAGCAGTACTTC	CASSQDMGNEQYF
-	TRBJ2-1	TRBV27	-	TGTGCCAGCAGTCTCAGGAACAGCCCCTGGGATGAGCAGTTCTTC	CASSLRNSPWDEQFF
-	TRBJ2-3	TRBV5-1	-	TGCGCCAGCAGCTTGTTCCCGGAGGGCACCACAGATACGCAGTATTTT	CASSLFPEGTTDTQYF
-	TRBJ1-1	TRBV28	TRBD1	TGTGCCAGCAATTTTCCCGTCGACAGGGGGCGAAAGAACACTGAAGCTTTCTTT	CASNFPVDRGRKNTEAFF
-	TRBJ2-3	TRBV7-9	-	TGTGCCAGCAGCCTTTCCGCAAGGCTATTTGATACGCAGTATTTT	CASSLSARLFDTQYF
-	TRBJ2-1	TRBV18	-	TGTGCCAGCTCCCGGGGGGCTAGCGGAGGGGGCAATGAGCAGTTCTTC	CASSRGASGGGNEQFF
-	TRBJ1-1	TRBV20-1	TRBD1	TGCAGTTTGGGCAGGGGGCTAGCTTTCTTT	CSLGRGLAFF
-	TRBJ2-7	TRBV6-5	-	TGTGCCAGCAGTTACAAGGGTTTCTACGAGCAGTACTTC	CASSYKGFYEQYF
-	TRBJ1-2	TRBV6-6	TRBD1	TGTGCCAGCAGTCGTAGACAGGGTCTGAGTGGGAGCTATGGCTACACCTTC	CASSRRQGLSGSYGYTF
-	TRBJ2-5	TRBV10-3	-	TGTGCCATCAGTGAGTCGGCGGCAAGCAAAGAGACCCAGTACTTC	CAISESAASKETQYF
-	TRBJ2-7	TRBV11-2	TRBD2	TGTGCCAGCAGCTTGTCCGCTAGCGGGAGGATCTCCTACGAGCAGTACTTC	CASSLSASGRISYEQYF
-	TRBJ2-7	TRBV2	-	TGTGCCATCGGGGGTAGTCCGAGCTCCTACGAGCAGTACTTC	CAIGGSPSSYEQYF
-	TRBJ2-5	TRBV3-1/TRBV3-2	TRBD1	TGTGCCAGCAGCCATTCAGGACAGGGCGGCGAGACCCAGTACTTC	CASSHSGQGGETQYF
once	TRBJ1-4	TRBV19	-	TGTGCCAGTAGTGGACAGACTAATGAAAAACTGTTTTTT	CASSGQTNEKLFF
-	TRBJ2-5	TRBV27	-	TGTGCCAGCAGTCCTCTAGGGGCGGGAATGAGGGAGACCCAGTACTTC	CASSPLGAGMRETQYF
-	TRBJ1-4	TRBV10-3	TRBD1	TGTGCCATCAGCCTTGGGACAGGGTGGGACGAAAAACTGTTTTTT	CAISLGTGWDEKLFF
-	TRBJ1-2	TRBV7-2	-	TGTGCCAGCAGCTTCAGGGATTGGGACTATGGCTACACCTTC	CASSFRDWDYGYTF
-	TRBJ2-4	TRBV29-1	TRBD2	TGCAGCGTTGATAGACTAGCGGGAGAAACCATTCAGTACTTC	CSVDRLAGETIQYF
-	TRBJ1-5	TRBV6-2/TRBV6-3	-	TGTGCCAGCAGTGGACTGAGCCGCAATCAGCCCCAGCATTTT	CASSGLSRNQPQHF
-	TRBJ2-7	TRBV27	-	TGTGCCAGCAGTTTTGCGGGAAGAGGCTACGAGCAGTACTTC	CASSFAGRGYEQYF
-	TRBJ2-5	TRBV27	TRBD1	TGTGCCAGCAGTATCAACAGGGGGCAAAGGGAGACCCAGTACTTC	CASSINRGQRETQYF
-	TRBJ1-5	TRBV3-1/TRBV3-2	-	TGTGCCAGCAGCCAAGAATGGGGGTCCGGCAATCAGCCCCAGCATTTT	CASSQEWGSGNQPQHF
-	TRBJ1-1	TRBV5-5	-	TGTGCCAGCAGCTTACAGGCGCTCACTGAAGCTTTCTTT	CASSLQALTEAFF
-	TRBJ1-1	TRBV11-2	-	TGTGCCAGCAGCTCCCTAATAAATGAAGCTTTCTTT	CASSSLINEAFF
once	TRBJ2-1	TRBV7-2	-	TGTGCCAGCAGCCTCGGGACGGAGCAGTTCTTC	CASSLGTEQFF
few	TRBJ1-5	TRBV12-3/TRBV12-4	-	TGTGCCAGCAGTCGGACAGTCCATCAGCCCCAGCATTTT	CASSRTVHQPQHF
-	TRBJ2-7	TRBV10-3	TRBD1	TGTGCCATCAGTGAAGGGGGCCACGAGCAGTACTTC	CAISEGGHEQYF
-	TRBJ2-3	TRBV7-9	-	TGTGCCAGCAGCTTAGGTTCCGGGGGGCCCACAGATACGCAGTATTTT	CASSLGSGGPTDTQYF
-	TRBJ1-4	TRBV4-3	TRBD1	TGCGCCAGCAGCCAAGCTGGGACAGGGGTTCGGACTAATGAAAAACTGTTTTTT	CASSQAGTGVRTNEKLFF
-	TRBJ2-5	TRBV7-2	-	TGTGCCAGCAGCTTAGACTACCAAGAGACCCAGTACTTC	CASSLDYQETQYF
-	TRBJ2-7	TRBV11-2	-	TGTGCCAGCAGCGGGACCCAGACCTACGAGCAGTACTTC	CASSGTQTYEQYF
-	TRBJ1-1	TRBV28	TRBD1	TGTGCCAGCAGTTTGTGGACAGGCAGTGGGGGTGAAGCTTTCTTT	CASSLWTGSGGEAFF
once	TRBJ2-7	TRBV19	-	TGTGCCAGTAGTATAGCAGGGACCTGGGGCCCCTACGAGCAGTACTTC	CASSIAGTWGPYEQYF
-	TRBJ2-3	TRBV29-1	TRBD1	TGCAGCGGAAGGGACAGAGACACAGATACGCAGTATTTT	CSGRDRDTDTQYF
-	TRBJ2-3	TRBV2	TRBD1	TGTGCCAGAGGACAGGGTACAGATACGCAGTATTTT	CARGQGTDTQYF
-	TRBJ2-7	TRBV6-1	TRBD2	TGTGCCAGCAGTGGTCAAGGAGCGGGAGGTTCCTACGAGCAGTACTTC	CASSGQGAGGSYEQYF
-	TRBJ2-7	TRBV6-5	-	TGTGCCAGCAGTTACTCGCTGGGGGGAGCACGGGGGGAGCAGTACTTC	CASSYSLGGARGEQYF
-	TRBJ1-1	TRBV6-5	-	TGTGCCAGCAAACCCCTGGGGGTAAACACTGAAGCTTTCTTT	CASKPLGVNTEAFF
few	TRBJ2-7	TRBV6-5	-	TGTGCCAGCAGTTACTCGATACAGCGAAGGTCCTACGAGCAGTACTTC	CASSYSIQRRSYEQYF
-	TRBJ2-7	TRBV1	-	TGCACCAGCTGTACTAGACTCGTCTACGAGCAGTACTTC	CTSCTRLVYEQYF
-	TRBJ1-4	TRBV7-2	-	TGTGCCAGCAGACCAGGGTCAGGAACTACAACTAATGAAAAACTGTTTTTT	CASRPGSGTTTNEKLFF
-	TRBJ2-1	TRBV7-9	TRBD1	TGTGCCAGCAGCTTAGTCGTAGGGGGCAGGTACAATGAGCAGTTCTTC	CASSLVVGGRYNEQFF
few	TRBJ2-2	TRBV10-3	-	TGTGCCATCAGTGGAACGAACACCGGGGAGCTGTTTTTT	CAISGTNTGELFF
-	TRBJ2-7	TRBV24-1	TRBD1	TGTGCCACCAGTGATTCTTGGGACAGTAACTACGAGCAGTACTTC	CATSDSWDSNYEQYF
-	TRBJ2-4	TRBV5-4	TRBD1	TGTGCCAGCAGCTATGGCAGGGGGCAAAACATTCAGTACTTC	CASSYGRGQNIQYF
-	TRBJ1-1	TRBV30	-	TGTGCCTGGAGATGGGGGTTTGGGGACACTGAAGCTTTCTTT	CAWRWGFGDTEAFF